This T cell receptor (beta chain) derives from a study of long-term antiretroviral therapy in people with HIV (dated by TCRdb to 2021 to 2024). As for the study more broadly: The earliest samples were collected roughly a decade before the 2015 WHO recommendation for immediate ART, at a time when ART was usually postponed until CD4 counts fell. Of the roughly 30 participants with HIV, more than 10 were female. This retrospective serial study examined whether starting ART and sustained HIV suppression were associated with changes in the composition and diversity of the TRB repertoire in peripheral blood. Test extractions of a monoclonal T-cell line alongside a few dozen polyclonal samples showed no cross-contamination during QIAcube processing. From some 28 adults with confirmed HIV infection, the cohort provided over 150 cryopreserved PBMC samples, gathered serially across a mean of approximately six years (range 1-12). General conclusions and limits of the study: At every time point, the repertoire was dominated by expanded TRB clones first identified before ART initiation, although this dominance fluctuated and, in many PLHIV, declined after ART. Because cell numbers in pre-ART samples were limited, unsorted PBMC were profiled instead of sorted CD4+ and CD8+ T cells. Starting ART was linked to a significant rise in TRB diversity, yet even after long-term ART the diversity remained significantly lower than in transplant donor controls. The samples span the years 2004 to 2017, and the ART regimens used at that time may not be as effective as current regimens. Inferences about post-ART repertoire changes are limited because no data were available on ART adherence, viral resistance or therapy changes. Compared with controls, HIV repertoires had narrower CDR3 length ranges, and the network structure pointed to an antigen-experienced repertoire that shifted only slightly toward naive after ART. Limited PBMC availability meant only the TCR beta chain was sequenced, without alpha chain pairing.

From the germline V gene, CDR1 is MNHNS and CDR2 is SASEGT. Including cysteine and phenylalanine, the CDR3 has 11 amino acids. The kept DNA is CDR3 alone, 33 bases in frame from the first base. V loses 8 bases, J loses 4 bases, and the germline ends lie 9 bases apart. The immunoSEQ hsTCRB v3.0 assay was used at survey level resolution to sequence the TRB variable region. The target sequencing depth for TRB was roughly 35,000-55,000 T-cell genomes per sample. Pooled TRB libraries were sequenced on an Illumina MiSeq with a v3 150-cycle kit. For the original study's pipeline: Repertoire analysis was run in R within a reproducible Nextflow workflow that covered QC, data transformation and analysis. LymphoSeq2, an R package for exploring AIRR-Seq data, was used to implement the custom analyses. Several samples yielding fewer than 5000 total TRB sequences were excluded, leaving around 200 analyzed HIV repertoires. Among the 170 to 200 HIV repertoires that were kept, some 60 were collected before ART initiation and more than 120 were collected after ART initiation. Each repertoire was downsampled to 5000 TRB nucleotide sequences, and summary statistics were averaged across 100 downsampling iterations. Only TRB sequences with CDR3 regions of at least seven amino acids were retained for analysis. Diversity was measured with a Shannon entropy-derived clonality score and the Gini coefficient. Repertoire networks linked the top 5000 CDR3 amino acid sequences whenever two sequences differed by an edit distance of one. Antigen specificity groups and MHC restriction were predicted for TRB CDR3 amino acid sequences with GLIPH2. Known CMV, EBV, HIV or tissue antigen associations were flagged by matching CDR3 amino acid sequences against VDJdb and McPAS-TCR. Pre-ART, post-ART and control groups were compared with Wilcoxon signed-rank tests and Holm-Bonferroni correction. The table was pulled from immuneACCESS by TCRdb, which kept in-frame rearrangements only. Such tables lose some clones; where checked, under half of the loss comes from unresolved V genes, and the rest has no known cause. V and J calls and clone size follow that table, whereas D and trimming were derived from the DNA. The sample data list about 11,000 clones, and roughly 80% of these were observed just once. In total, the top ten clones hold 13% of the sample.

To be included, a participant needed at least one PBMC sample from before ART initiation plus at least two post-ART samples. Treatment was received in the United States of America by all participants with HIV. Before DNA extraction, cryopreserved samples of about 0.95-11 million PBMC were thawed and then washed. At the time of the earliest PBMC sample, participants with HIV were aged between roughly 20 and 60 years. Each participant contributed PBMC samples from 1-4 timepoints before ART initiation and 2-8 timepoints after ART initiation, with a median of 7 samples. Serial HIV viral load, CD4+ T-cell count, ART history and demographic data were obtained for every participant. A Qiagen kit on a QIAcube was used to extract genomic DNA from unsorted PBMC, with samples processed in batches of 12. Worth noting for this clone: No cognate antigen has been identified for it. No base qualities exist here, and no much larger clone lies one base off it.

Source: unsorted PBMCs, taken 1.2 years after starting antiretroviral therapy. The chain joins TRBV6-1 to TRBJ2-7, with the D assignment possibly TRBD1 or TRBD2, given 7 matching bases for each. This sequence was found in a man in his forties with HIV. In nucleotides, the sequence is TGTGCCAGCCAGGGGGGGTACGAGCAGTACTTC. It translates as CASQGGYEQYF.